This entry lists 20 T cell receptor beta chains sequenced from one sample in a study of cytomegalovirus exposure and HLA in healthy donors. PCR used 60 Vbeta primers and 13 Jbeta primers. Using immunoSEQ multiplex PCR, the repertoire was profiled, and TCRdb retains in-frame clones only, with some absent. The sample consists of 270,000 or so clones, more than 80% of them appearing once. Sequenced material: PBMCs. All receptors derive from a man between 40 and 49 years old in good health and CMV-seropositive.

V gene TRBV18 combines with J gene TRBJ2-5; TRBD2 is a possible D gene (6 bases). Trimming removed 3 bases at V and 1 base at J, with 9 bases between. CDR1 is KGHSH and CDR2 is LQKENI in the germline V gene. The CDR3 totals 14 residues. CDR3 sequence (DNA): TGTGCCAGCTCACCGGGACTTTCCCAAGAGACCCAGTACTTC. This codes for CASSPGLSQETQYF.

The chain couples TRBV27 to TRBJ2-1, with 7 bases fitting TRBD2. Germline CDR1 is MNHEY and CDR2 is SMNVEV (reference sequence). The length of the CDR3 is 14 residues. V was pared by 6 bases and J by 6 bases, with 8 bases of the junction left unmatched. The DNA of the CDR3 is TGTGCCAGCAGCCTTCGAGGGACTACCAATGAGCAGTTCTTC. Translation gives CASSLRGTTNEQFF.

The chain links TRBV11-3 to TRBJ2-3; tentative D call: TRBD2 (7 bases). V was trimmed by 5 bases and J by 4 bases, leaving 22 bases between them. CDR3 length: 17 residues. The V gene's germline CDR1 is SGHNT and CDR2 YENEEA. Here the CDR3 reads CASSLIRGAGVPDTQYF. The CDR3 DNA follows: TGTGCCAGCAGCCTCATCCGGGGGGCGGGAGTTCCAGATACGCAGTATTTT.

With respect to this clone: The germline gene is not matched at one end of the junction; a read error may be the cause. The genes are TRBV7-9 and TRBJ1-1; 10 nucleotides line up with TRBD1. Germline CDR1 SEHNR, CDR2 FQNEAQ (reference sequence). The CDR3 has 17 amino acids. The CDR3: CSSSRVPGQGMNTEAFF. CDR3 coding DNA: TGTTCCAGCAGCCGAGTCCCGGGACAGGGGATGAACACTGAAGCTTTCTTT. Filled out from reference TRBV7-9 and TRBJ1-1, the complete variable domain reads DTGVSQNPRHKITKRGQNVTFRCDPISEHNRLYWYRQTLGQGPEFLTYFQNEAQLEKSRLLSDRFSAERPKGSFSTLEIQRTEQGDSAMYLCSSSRVPGQGMNTEAFFGQGTRLTVV.

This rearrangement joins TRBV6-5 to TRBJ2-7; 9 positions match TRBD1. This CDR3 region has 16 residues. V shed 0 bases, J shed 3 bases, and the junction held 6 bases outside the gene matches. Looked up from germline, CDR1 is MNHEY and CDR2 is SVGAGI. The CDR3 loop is CASSYSPGTGRYEQYF. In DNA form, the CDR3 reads TGTGCCAGCAGTTACTCCCCCGGGACAGGGCGCTACGAGCAGTACTTC.

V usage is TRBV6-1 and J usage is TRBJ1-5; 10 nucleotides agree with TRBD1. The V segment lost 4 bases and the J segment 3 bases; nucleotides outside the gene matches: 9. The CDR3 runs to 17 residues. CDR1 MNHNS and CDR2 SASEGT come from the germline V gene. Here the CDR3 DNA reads TGTGCCAGCAGTGGTGACAGGGGGCGGATTGCCAATCAGCCCCAGCATTTT. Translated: CASSGDRGRIANQPQHF.

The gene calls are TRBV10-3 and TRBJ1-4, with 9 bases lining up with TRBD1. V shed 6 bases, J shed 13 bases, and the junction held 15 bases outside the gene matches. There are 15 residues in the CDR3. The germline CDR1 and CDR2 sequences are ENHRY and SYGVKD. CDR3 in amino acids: CAIRAAGTGLERLFF. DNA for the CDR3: TGTGCCATCAGAGCCGCCGGGACAGGGCTAGAACGACTGTTTTTT.

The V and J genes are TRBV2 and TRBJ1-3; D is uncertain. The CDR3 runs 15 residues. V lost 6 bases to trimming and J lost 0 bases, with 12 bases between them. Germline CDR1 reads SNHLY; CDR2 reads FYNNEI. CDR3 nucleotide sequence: TGTGCCAGCAGGGGCCGGGAACTCTCTGGAAACACCATATATTTT. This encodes CASRGRELSGNTIYF.

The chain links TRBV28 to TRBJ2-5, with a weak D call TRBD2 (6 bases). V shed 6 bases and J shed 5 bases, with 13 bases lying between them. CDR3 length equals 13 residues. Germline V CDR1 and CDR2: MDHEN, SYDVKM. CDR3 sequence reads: CASSGREVETQYF. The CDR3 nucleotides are TGTGCCAGCAGCGGCAGGGAGGTTGAGACCCAGTACTTC.

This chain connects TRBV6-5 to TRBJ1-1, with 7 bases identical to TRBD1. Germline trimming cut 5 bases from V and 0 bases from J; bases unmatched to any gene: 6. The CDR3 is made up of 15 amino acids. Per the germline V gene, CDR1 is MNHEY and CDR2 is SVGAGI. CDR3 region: CASSRTGQLNTEAFF. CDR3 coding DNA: TGTGCCAGCAGTCGGACGGGACAGCTGAACACTGAAGCTTTCTTT.

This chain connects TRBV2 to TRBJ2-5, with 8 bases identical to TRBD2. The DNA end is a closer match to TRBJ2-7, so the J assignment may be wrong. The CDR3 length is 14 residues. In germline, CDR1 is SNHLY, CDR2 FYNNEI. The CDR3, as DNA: TGTGCCAGCAGTGAAACTAGCGGAGCCTACGAGCAGTACTTC. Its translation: CASSETSGAYEQYF.

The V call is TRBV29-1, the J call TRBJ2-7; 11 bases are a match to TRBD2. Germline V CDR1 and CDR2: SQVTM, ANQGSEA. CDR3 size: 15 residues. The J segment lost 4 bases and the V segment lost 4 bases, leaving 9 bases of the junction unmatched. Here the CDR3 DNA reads TGCAGCGTTGCTGGCTTTCTAGCGGGAGGATACGAGCAGTACTTC. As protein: CSVAGFLAGGYEQYF.

This CDR3 reads CASRLAVNTGELFF. As DNA, the CDR3 is TGTGCCAGTAGATTAGCGGTGAACACCGGGGAGCTGTTTTTT. The chain uses TRBV19 and TRBJ2-2, with D possibly being TRBD2 (6 bases). Trimming cost V 6 bases and J 1 base, with 9 bases left between them. The germline gives CDR1 LNHDA, CDR2 SQIVND (reference sequence). CDR3 length: 14 amino acids.

The CDR3 reads CASRNGLAGGPSGYEQYF. As DNA, the CDR3 is TGTGCCAGCAGAAACGGACTAGCGGGAGGGCCGTCTGGGTACGAGCAGTACTTC. The chain employs TRBV28 and TRBJ2-7; 15 bases align to TRBD2. From germline, CDR1 is MDHEN and CDR2 SYDVKM. The CDR3 spans 18 residues. The V gene end was trimmed by 6 bases and the J gene end by 4 bases; junction bases not matched to a gene: 13.

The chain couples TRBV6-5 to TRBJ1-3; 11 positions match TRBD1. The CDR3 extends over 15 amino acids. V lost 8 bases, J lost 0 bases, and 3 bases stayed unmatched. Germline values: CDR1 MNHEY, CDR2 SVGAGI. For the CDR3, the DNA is TGTGCCAGCGGACAGGGGGCCTACTCTGGAAACACCATATATTTT. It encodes CASGQGAYSGNTIYF.

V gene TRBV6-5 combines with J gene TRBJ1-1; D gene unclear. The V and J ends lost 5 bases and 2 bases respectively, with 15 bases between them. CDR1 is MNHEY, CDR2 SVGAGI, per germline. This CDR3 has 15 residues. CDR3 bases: TGTGCCAGCAGTCCTCGAATGGGCAGCAACACTGAAGCTTTCTTT. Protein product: CASSPRMGSNTEAFF.

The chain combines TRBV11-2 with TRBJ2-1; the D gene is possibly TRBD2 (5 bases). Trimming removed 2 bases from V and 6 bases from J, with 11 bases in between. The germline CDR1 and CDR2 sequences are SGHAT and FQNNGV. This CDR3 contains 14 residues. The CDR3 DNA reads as TGTGCCAGCAGCTTACTCGGTGGGAGCAATGAGCAGTTCTTC. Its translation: CASSLLGGSNEQFF. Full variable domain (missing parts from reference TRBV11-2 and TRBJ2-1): EAGVAQSPRYKIIEKRQSVAFWCNPISGHATLYWYQQILGQGPKLLIQFQNNGVVDDSQLPKDRFSAERLKGVDSTLKIQPAKLEDSAVYLCASSLLGGSNEQFFGPGTRLTVL.

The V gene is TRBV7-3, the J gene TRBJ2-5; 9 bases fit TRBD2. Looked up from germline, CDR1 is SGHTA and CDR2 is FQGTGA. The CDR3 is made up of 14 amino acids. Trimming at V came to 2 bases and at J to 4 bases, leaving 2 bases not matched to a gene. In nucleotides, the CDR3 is TGTGCCAGCAGCTTAGCGGGAGGGACAGAGACCCAGTACTTC. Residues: CASSLAGGTETQYF.

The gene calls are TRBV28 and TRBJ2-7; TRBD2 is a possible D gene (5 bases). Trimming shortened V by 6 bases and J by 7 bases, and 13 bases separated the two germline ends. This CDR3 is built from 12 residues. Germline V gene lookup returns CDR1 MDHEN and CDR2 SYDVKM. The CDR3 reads CASSRHPGEQYF. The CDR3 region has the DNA TGTGCCAGCAGCCGACACCCGGGGGAGCAGTACTTC.

CDR3 amino acids: CASSDRGRTEAFF. For the CDR3, the DNA is TGTGCCAGCAGTGACAGGGGAAGGACTGAAGCTTTCTTT. The J gene is TRBJ1-1, the V gene TRBV25-1, with D perhaps TRBD1 (6 bases). Germline lookup yields CDR1 MGHDK and CDR2 SYGVNS. This CDR3 comprises 13 residues. V was shortened by 3 bases and J by 5 bases, with 10 bases between the two germline ends.